The T cell receptor (beta chain) under discussion was sequenced for a study of T cell responses to AZD1222 COVID-19 vaccine. Study-wide results and limits: Of the AZD1222 recipients, only five to seven were seropositive at baseline. Donors, mostly white British, included more females; clonal diversity was possibly underestimated. As reported, nearly half of all spike-specific TCRs target variant regions that are unmutated.

Only in-frame clones appear in the TCRdb table, and some are missing; sequencing was by immunoSEQ multiplex PCR. The sample has some 130,000 clones; about 91% are singletons. Note on this clone: The antigen is undetermined.

Sample: peripheral blood, taken on day 0 of AZD1222 vaccination. The sequence derives from an adult in good health.

CDR3 nucleotide sequence: TGTGCCACCAGGTACGACAGGGACACTGAAGCTTTCTTT. As protein: CATRYDRDTEAFF. V gene TRBV24-1 combines with J gene TRBJ1-1; 7 nucleotides agree with TRBD1. Germline V CDR1 and CDR2: KGHDR, SFDVKD. CDR3 length equals 13 residues. The V segment lost 7 bases and the J segment 3 bases; nucleotides outside the gene matches: 4.